This T cell receptor (beta chain) was recovered during a study of blood T cells in healthy people across ages. Regarding the study as a whole: Estimates drawn from one million T cells were deemed to understate diversity.

Researchers report isolating at least 7 million PBMCs per sample. CDR1 is SGHRS, CDR2 YFSETQ, per germline. There are 14 residues in the CDR3. V gave up 1 base and J gave up 2 bases, with 9 bases separating them. In this sample, this clonotype turned up a few times. Its specificity is not known. The authors ran a second PCR of about 7 to 11 cycles using a sample-barcoded 5' primer and a J-beta primer mix. A template-switch adaptor containing 12 random nucleotides labeled each cDNA molecule. TCRdb fed the 5' RACE reads into MiXCR, producing one record per CDR3 protein. The sample records around 800,000 distinct CDR3 sequences, roughly 44% being singletons.

The material sequenced was blood. The source is a man aged 55 to 69 in good health. The V gene is TRBV5-1, the J gene TRBJ2-5; possible D gene TRBD1, 5 bases. In nucleotides, the CDR3 is TGCGCCAGCAGCTTGCAGACAGTGCAAGAGACCCAGTACTTC. It translates to CASSLQTVQETQYF.